The T cell receptor (beta chain) under discussion was sequenced for a study of blood T cell repertoires in COVID-19. In the study overall: T cells, B-cell-depleted T cells, or PBMCs provided the cDNA or gDNA that served as material.

Researchers sorted participants into cohorts using their self-reported clinical history. J gave up 0 bases and V 7 bases, and 5 bases lay outside the gene matches. Germline V lookup: CDR1 SGHNT, CDR2 YYREEE (reference sequence). The CDR3 length is 15 residues. Only in-frame clones appear in the TCRdb table, and some are missing; sequencing was by immunoSEQ multiplex PCR. Of around 130,000 clones listed, around 84% are singletons. The gene calls are TRBV5-4 and TRBJ2-3; 10 nucleotides line up with TRBD1. The sequencing sample was made of PBMCs or T cells enriched from blood (not recorded which). This clonotype was sampled from a man aged 40-55 years with acute COVID-19. CDR3 sequence: CASLQDRGSTDTQYF. The CDR3 nucleotides read TGTGCCAGCCTACAGGACAGGGGGAGCACAGATACGCAGTATTTT.